This entry describes one T cell receptor (beta chain). Its target is unknown. The table came from immunoSEQ multiplex PCR; TCRdb's copy has only in-frame clones and leaves some out. Here the sample spans 80,000 or so clones, about 93% being singletons. These data are taken from a study of T cell responses to AZD1222 COVID-19 vaccine. General study points: Only after the peak T cell response were repertoires sampled. Two AZD1222 doses significantly raised spike-specific TCR breadth and depth over controls. Spike was spanned by vaccine-associated CD4 TCRs, with dominance at 160-218 and 743-854.

The germline V gene encodes CDR1 KGHDR and CDR2 SFDVKD. The CDR3 has 17 residues. The ends lost 2 bases at V and 4 bases at J; junction bases unmatched: 10. The receptor comes from an adult in good health. The sample in question was peripheral blood, obtained on day 0 of MenACWY control vaccination. This chain joins TRBV24-1 and TRBJ2-1; 7 bases are a match to TRBD2. The CDR3 protein is CATSDSSSGFNYNEQFF. CDR3 in DNA: TGTGCCACCAGTGATTCCTCTAGCGGTTTCAATTACAATGAGCAGTTCTTC.